Below, 8 T cell receptor beta chains from the same sample are listed, as sequenced in a study of cytomegalovirus exposure and HLA in healthy donors. Use of 60 Vbeta and 13 Jbeta primers characterized the PCR. Sequenced by immunoSEQ multiplex PCR; TCRdb stores in-frame clones only, minus some. This sample has about 68,000 clones, with over 75% found just once. Sequencing used PBMCs. These receptors originate from a human donor in good health.

The chain links TRBV29-1 to TRBJ1-1; perhaps TRBD1 as D (6 bases). V gave up 5 bases and J gave up 0 bases, with 19 bases separating them. Germline values: CDR1 SQVTM, CDR2 ANQGSEA. The CDR3 sequence is 16 residues long. CDR3 nucleotides: TGCAGCGTTCTTCCAACTAAGCAGGGGATGAACACTGAAGCTTTCTTT. Residues: CSVLPTKQGMNTEAFF.

To note about this clone: The junction and the germline gene differ at one end; a read error may be behind it. The chain employs TRBV7-2 and TRBJ2-7; 7 nucleotides line up with TRBD1. CDR1 is SGHTA, CDR2 FQGNSA, per germline. The CDR3 covers 15 residues. The CDR3 nucleotides are TGTGCCAGCAGCACCGCACGACAGGGAACCTACGGGCAGTACTTC. Translation: CASSTARQGTYGQYF.

DNA for the CDR3: TGTGCCAGCAGCGCCCCAGGGGGCGTTACTGGAAACACCATATATTTT. Encoded protein: CASSAPGGVTGNTIYF. The J gene is TRBJ1-3, the V gene TRBV7-9, with 8 bases lining up with TRBD1. With V trimmed by 5 bases and J by 2 bases, 8 bases remained unmatched. CDR1 SEHNR and CDR2 FQNEAQ come from the germline V gene (reference sequence). The CDR3 extends over 16 amino acids.

The chain uses TRBV6-1 and TRBJ2-2; 10 nucleotides match TRBD1. The CDR3 extends over 15 amino acids. Trimming at V came to 4 bases and at J to 7 bases, leaving 6 bases not matched to a gene. Per germline, CDR1 MNHNS and CDR2 SASEGT. CDR3 DNA sequence: TGTGCCAGCAGTGTACGACAGGGGGCGATCGGGGAGCTGTTTTTT. Protein: CASSVRQGAIGELFF.

This chain uses TRBV7-8 with TRBJ1-6, with TRBD1 as a possible D gene (6 bases). CDR3 length equals 16 residues. Looked up from germline, CDR1 is SGHVS and CDR2 is FQNEAQ. Trimming removed 0 bases from V and 9 bases from J, with 15 bases in between. For the CDR3, the DNA is TGTGCCAGCAGCTTAGCGCTGCAACAGGGTGGTTCACCCCTCCACTTT. It codes for CASSLALQQGGSPLHF.

Only one count was recorded for this clone. The rearrangement joins TRBV19 to TRBJ2-7; TRBD1 aligns across 7 bases. With V trimmed by 1 base and J by 4 bases, 4 bases remained unmatched. This CDR3 is built from 14 residues. Per germline, CDR1 LNHDA and CDR2 SQIVND (reference sequence). In nucleotides, the CDR3 is TGTGCCAGTAGTATAGGGGACAGCAAATACGAGCAGTACTTC. The encoded protein is CASSIGDSKYEQYF.

This clone has only one observation. The J gene is TRBJ2-6, the V gene TRBV25-1; TRBD1 matches 11 bases. Germline CDR1 reads MGHDK; CDR2 reads SYGVNS. The CDR3 totals 18 residues. With 2 bases clipped from V and 2 bases from J, the junction kept 5 bases outside the gene matches. CDR3 DNA: TGTGCCAGCAGTGAAATAGGACAGGGGGCTACTGGGGCCAACGTCCTGACTTTC. Amino acid sequence: CASSEIGQGATGANVLTF.

This chain joins TRBV7-6 and TRBJ2-7, with D perhaps TRBD2 (6 bases). Germline loops: CDR1 SGHVS, CDR2 FNYEAQ. The CDR3 spans 13 residues. V was shortened by 1 base and J by 7 bases, with 11 bases between the two germline ends. As DNA, the CDR3 is TGTGCCAGCAGCTTAGACGTGGCGGGGGAGCAGTACTTC. Its protein is CASSLDVAGEQYF.